The sequence of this T cell receptor beta chain was determined in a study of cytomegalovirus exposure and HLA in healthy donors. The PCR ran on 60 Vbeta and 13 Jbeta primers. Generated by immunoSEQ multiplex PCR, the TCRdb table keeps only in-frame clones and is missing some. There are roughly 120,000 clones in the sample; about 80% occur only once, and around 1.6% lies in the top ten. Study-level points and caveats: HLA alleles were associated with around 17,000 TCR beta sequences in a later analysis at 0.05 false discovery rate.

The CDR3 has 15 residues. Germline assignment: CDR1 KGHSH and CDR2 LQKENI. V gave up 6 bases and J gave up 3 bases, with 17 bases separating them. Concerning this clone: Antigen unknown.

Sequencing input: PBMCs. V is TRBV18 and J is TRBJ1-2; maybe TRBD1 (6 bases). This receptor was obtained from a woman aged 18-29 years in good health and CMV-seronegative. DNA of the CDR3: TGTGCCAGCTCCCTATACGAGGGGGTTGACTATGGCTACACCTTC. Translated, it gives CASSLYEGVDYGYTF.